This T cell receptor (beta chain) was recorded in a study of shared clonotypes between healthy human individuals. General study findings and limits: Naive subsets usually exceeded memory subsets in estimated richness.

The J segment lost 2 bases and the V segment lost 5 bases, leaving 8 bases of the junction unmatched. CDR1 is SGHTA, CDR2 FQGNSA, per germline. The CDR3 is made up of 18 amino acids. Replicate PCRs for sorted subsets used around 200 ng DNA; this equaled tens of thousands of T cell genomes. Using immunoSEQ multiplex PCR, the repertoire was profiled, and TCRdb retains in-frame clones only, with some absent. Altogether about 680,000 clones are present, around 72% being singletons, with the ten largest covering approximately 2%. On this clone: Its matching antigen is unknown.

The sequencing sample was made of memory CD4+ T cells sorted from blood. Subset here: CD45RA-negative fraction. The TCR comes from a woman under 40 in good health. The chain has TRBV7-2 and TRBJ2-2, with 13 bases matching TRBD2. CDR3 loop: CASSRRTSGSGNTGELFF. The CDR3 nucleotides read TGTGCCAGCAGCCGACGGACTAGCGGGAGTGGAAACACCGGGGAGCTGTTTTTT.